Listed below are T cell receptor beta chains from one sample, sequenced in a study of blood T cells in healthy people across ages. Each CDR3 protein gets one entry after TCRdb re-called the 5' RACE reads with MiXCR. This table has about 570,000 distinct CDR3 sequences, about 27% appearing once. A further study also used this sample, focusing on T cells of mothers and their children.

Material: blood. The receptors stem from a boy younger than 10 in good health. Both conserved end residues are part of each CDR3. For some rows the clone size is stated as once, few or many, or as a class when expanded; others skip it.

V gene,clone size,J gene,CDR3 protein
TRBV4-1,few,TRBJ2-1,CASSQLAGGLMVNEQFF
TRBV12-3/TRBV12-4,-,TRBJ1-5,CASSRYRVEQPQHF
TRBV12-3/TRBV12-4,-,TRBJ1-4,CASRETTNEKLFF
TRBV2,few,-,CASRTGVGETQYF
TRBV24-1,-,TRBJ2-3,CATSDTRTPSTDTQYF
TRBV20-1,few,TRBJ2-5,CSASPPGALQETQYF
TRBV5-1,-,TRBJ2-3,CASSLASGRDIGDTQYF
TRBV7-3,-,TRBJ2-7,CASSLKGQGTYEQYF
TRBV7-3,few,TRBJ1-2,CASSKLGVYGYTF
TRBV5-6,-,TRBJ2-7,CASSSLMSYEQYF
TRBV6-2/TRBV6-3,-,TRBJ2-2,CAGEGRNTGELFF
TRBV20-1,few,TRBJ2-2,CSASSPPGELFF
TRBV7-9,few,-,CASSFWGLAGDEQYF
TRBV3-1,few,TRBJ2-5,CASSSGGYVETQYF
TRBV7-9,-,TRBJ2-5,CASTPSGLLKETQYF
TRBV12-3/TRBV12-4,few,-,CASSLGTATGEQYF
TRBV30,-,TRBJ2-5,CAWTSQMRTQYF
TRBV7-9,-,TRBJ2-1,CASERGNPPYNEQFF
TRBV20-1,few,TRBJ2-4,CSARRLASKNIQYF
TRBV4-1,-,-,CASSRATSRDEQFF
TRBV4-2,-,TRBJ2-1,CASSQEVAGDNEQFF
TRBV5-1,-,TRBJ2-5,CASSPGLYQETQYF